The clone carrying this TCR beta chain occurred many times. What it recognizes is unknown. TCRdb redid the calling of the 5' RACE reads with MiXCR, one entry per CDR3 protein. The sample has around 310,000 distinct CDR3 sequences, around 3.6% seen once. The sample comes from a study of T cells after yellow fever vaccination. Study-level findings and limits: Although most clonotypes did not, a small share appeared in both CD4 and CD8 compartments.

Trimming took 4 bases from V and 3 from J; bases not matched to a gene: 5. CDR1 MNHEY and CDR2 SVGEGT come from the germline V gene. The CDR3 has 14 amino acids. This TCR was recovered from a man between 18 and 29 years old who received the YFV17D yellow fever vaccine. The sequencing used PBMCs, collected on the day of the yellow fever booster vaccination. This sequence joins TRBV6-2 or TRBV6-3 and TRBJ2-7, with TRBD2 identical over 8 bases. CDR3 sequence reads: CASSWLAGDYEQYV. The CDR3, as DNA: TGTGCCAGCAGTTGGCTAGCGGGCGACTACGAGCAGTACGTC.